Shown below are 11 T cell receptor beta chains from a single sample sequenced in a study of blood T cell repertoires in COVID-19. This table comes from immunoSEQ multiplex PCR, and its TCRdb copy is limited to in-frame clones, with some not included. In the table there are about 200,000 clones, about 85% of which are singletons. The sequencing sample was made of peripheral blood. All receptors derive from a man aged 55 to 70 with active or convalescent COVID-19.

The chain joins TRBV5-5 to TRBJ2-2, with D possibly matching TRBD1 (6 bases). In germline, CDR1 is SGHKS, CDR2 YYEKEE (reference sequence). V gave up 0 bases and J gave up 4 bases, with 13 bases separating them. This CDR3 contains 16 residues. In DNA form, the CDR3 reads TGTGCCAGCAGCTTGGTCCAGGGGAGTGGCACCGGGGAGCTGTTTTTT. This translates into CASSLVQGSGTGELFF.

CDR3: CASSYGTSLNTEAFF. DNA for the CDR3: TGTGCCAGCAGTTACGGGACAAGCCTGAACACTGAAGCTTTCTTT. This chain connects TRBV6-5 to TRBJ1-1; a possible D gene is TRBD1 (6 bases). V gave up 2 bases and J gave up 0 bases, with 10 bases separating them. CDR1 is MNHEY and CDR2 is SVGAGI in the germline V gene. The CDR3 consists of 15 residues.

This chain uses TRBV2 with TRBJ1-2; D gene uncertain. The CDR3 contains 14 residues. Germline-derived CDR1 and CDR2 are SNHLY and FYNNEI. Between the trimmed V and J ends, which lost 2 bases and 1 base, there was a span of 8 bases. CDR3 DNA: TGTGCCAGCAGTGAAACCGGGAGTAACTATGGCTACACCTTC. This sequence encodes CASSETGSNYGYTF.

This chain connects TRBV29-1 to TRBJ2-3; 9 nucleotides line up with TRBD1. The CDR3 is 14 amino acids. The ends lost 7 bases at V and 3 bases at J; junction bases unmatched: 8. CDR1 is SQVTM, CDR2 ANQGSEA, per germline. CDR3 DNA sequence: TGCAGCGGGGCGATTGGACAGGGGACAGATACGCAGTATTTT. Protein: CSGAIGQGTDTQYF.

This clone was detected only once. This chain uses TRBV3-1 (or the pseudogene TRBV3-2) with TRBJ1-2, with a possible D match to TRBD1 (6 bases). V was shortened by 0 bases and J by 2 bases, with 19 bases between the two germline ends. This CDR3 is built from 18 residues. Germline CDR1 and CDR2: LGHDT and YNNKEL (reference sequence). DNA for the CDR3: TGTGCCAGCAGCCAAGAATCCGGGGCCGGGGGGCTAAACTATGGCTACACCTTC. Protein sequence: CASSQESGAGGLNYGYTF.

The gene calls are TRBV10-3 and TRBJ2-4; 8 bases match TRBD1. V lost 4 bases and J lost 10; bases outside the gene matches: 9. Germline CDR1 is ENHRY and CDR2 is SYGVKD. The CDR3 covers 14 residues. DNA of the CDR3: TGTGCCATCAGTGCCTCGACAGGGGCGTTTATTCAGTACTTC. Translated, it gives CAISASTGAFIQYF.

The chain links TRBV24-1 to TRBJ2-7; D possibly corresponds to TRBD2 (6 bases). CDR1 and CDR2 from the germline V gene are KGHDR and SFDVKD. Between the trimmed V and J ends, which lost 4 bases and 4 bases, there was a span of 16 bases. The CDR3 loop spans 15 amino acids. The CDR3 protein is CATSDPGTGQYEQYF. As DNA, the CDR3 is TGTGCCACCAGTGACCCCGGGACTGGGCAATACGAGCAGTACTTC.

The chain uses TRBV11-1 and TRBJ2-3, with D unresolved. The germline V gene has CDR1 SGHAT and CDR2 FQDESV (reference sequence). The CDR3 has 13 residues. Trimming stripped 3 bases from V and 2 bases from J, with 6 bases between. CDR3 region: CASSFVHTDTQYF. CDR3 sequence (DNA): TGTGCCAGCAGCTTTGTTCACACAGATACGCAGTATTTT.

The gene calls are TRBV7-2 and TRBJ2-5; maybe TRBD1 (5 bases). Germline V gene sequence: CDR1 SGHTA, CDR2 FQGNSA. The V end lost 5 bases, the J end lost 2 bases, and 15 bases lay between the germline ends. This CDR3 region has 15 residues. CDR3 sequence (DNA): TGTGCCAGCAGCCCAAGGGGATGGGTACAAGAGACCCAGTACTTC. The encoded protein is CASSPRGWVQETQYF.

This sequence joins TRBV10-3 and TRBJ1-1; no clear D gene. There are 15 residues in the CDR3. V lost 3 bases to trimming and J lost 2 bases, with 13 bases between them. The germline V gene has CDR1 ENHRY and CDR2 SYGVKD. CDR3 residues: CAISDGPRRNTEAFF. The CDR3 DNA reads TGTGCCATCAGTGATGGGCCACGCCGCAACACTGAAGCTTTCTTT.

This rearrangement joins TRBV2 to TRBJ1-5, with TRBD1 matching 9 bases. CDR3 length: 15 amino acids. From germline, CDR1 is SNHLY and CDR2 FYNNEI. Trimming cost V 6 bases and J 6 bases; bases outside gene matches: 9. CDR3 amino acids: CASSAQGAIGQPQHF. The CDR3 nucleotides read TGTGCCAGCAGCGCACAGGGGGCCATAGGTCAGCCCCAGCATTTT.